This T cell receptor (beta chain) was identified in a study of T cells in Graves' hyperthyroidism and ophthalmopathy (dated by TCRdb to between 2019 and 2020). Describing the broader study: Peripheral blood samples were taken at the time of initial diagnosis, prior to any treatment. Prospective prediction of ophthalmopathy was tested in an independent validation cohort consisting of 18 to 20 hyperthyroidism patients and around 16 patients who later progressed to ophthalmopathy. The roughly 100 discovery patients were randomly split 7:3 into training and test sets. To identify distinguishing TCR V-J signatures, a discovery cohort of around 100 patients was used, comprising some 45 with Graves' ophthalmopathy and approximately 57 with stable Graves' hyperthyroidism. The paper reports TCR Vbeta CDR3 sequencing of over 130 peripheral blood samples: around 45 ophthalmopathy, under 80 hyperthyroidism and some 17 progressor patients. Once sampling was done, hyperthyroidism patients were given methimazole at a starting dose of 30 mg daily, whereas ophthalmopathy patients were given high-dose intravenous methylprednisolone. In addition, the study compared T-cell repertoires in thyroid tissue and in blood from 6 or 7 Graves' hyperthyroidism patients.

General conclusions and limits of the study: Sample size was not statistically predetermined, and investigators were not blinded to group allocation. Blood samples also contained most of the expanded thyroid clonotypes (frequency above 0.001), which suggests that blood repertoires may reflect thyroid immune responses. In validation, the model predicted progression to ophthalmopathy with just under 71% sensitivity and 72.22% specificity, a median of 6.5 months before onset. A 13 V-J signature model separated ophthalmopathy from stable hyperthyroidism, with 87.88% sensitivity and about 81% specificity in cross-validation and 80%/75% in testing.

Measured from the cysteine to the phenylalanine, the CDR3 is 15 residues long. Kept here is only the CDR3 DNA, which spans 45 bases and is read in frame from base 1. The junction carries 12 bases between V and J, which are trimmed by 1 base and 2 bases respectively. Per the germline V gene (reference sequence), SEHNR is the CDR1 and FQNEAQ is the CDR2. The TCR beta CDR3 regions were amplified from RNA transcripts. A first-round RT-PCR of the TCR CDR3 used the HTBI primer set with the Qiagen OneStep RT-PCR kit. Libraries were constructed in a second round of multiplex PCR, after which size selection and purification were carried out. Sequencing of the libraries was done on an Illumina HiSeq2000 using paired-end 100 bp reads. For the original study's pipeline: SOAPnuke was used to process the raw data, throwing out any read that contained adapters or uncalled bases, had a mean Phred below 15, or lacked an exact constant-primer or identifier match. COPE v1.2.5 was used to merge high-quality paired reads, and clonotypes were defined as unique nucleotide sequences. Clonotypes were aligned to IMGT TRBV, TRBD and TRBJ reference segments using MiTCR v1.1. The analysis included only V-J combinations with a frequency above 0.0001, which together covered more than 98% of the repertoires. A TCS score was defined as the ratio of F50 (clonal expansion) to E x V (chaos), with BLOSUM62-based TCRdist applied between CDR3 peptides within each V-J. Welch's t-statistics and random forest reduced roughly 540 V-J features to 13, which were used in a naive Bayes classifier (R e1071). The public reads were reanalyzed by TCRdb: fastp trimming at Q25, MiXCR alignment, in-frame beta chains only. Rows with a matching CDR3 protein are joined into one entry that keeps the most common DNA and genes. TCRdb, not the original authors, processed these V and J calls. In this sample the table shows more than 350,000 distinct CDR3 sequences, approximately 15% of which occur a single time. In total, the top ten clones hold 30% to 35% of the sample.

Graves' hyperthyroidism was defined as stable when no progression to ophthalmopathy occurred over 18 months of follow-up. Hyperthyroidism patients were newly diagnosed, with disease duration under 2 months, and aged 18 to 65 years. The study excluded patients with uncontrolled infections, other autoimmune diseases, pregnancy or lactation. Diagnoses were based on clinical symptoms, serum thyroxine and TRAb, thyroid ultrasound and orbital computed tomography. PBMCs were isolated from about 10 ml of fresh peripheral blood by Ficoll-Paque density gradient centrifugation. Total RNA was extracted using Trizol reagent, and RNA quality was assessed on an Agilent 2100 Bioanalyzer. This clonotype was counted only a few times. Its cognate antigen has yet to be identified. Base-call qualities are not available, and no considerably larger clone is one nucleotide away.

The sample consisted of blood. This TCR was sampled from a woman aged 25 to 39 with Graves' hyperthyroidism. The rearrangement joined TRBV7-9 to TRBJ2-7; the best D guess is TRBD1, with 6 bases matching. At the DNA level, the sequence is TGTGCCAGCAGCTTAGGACAGGTTATTGCCTACGAGCAGTACTTC. Its amino acids are CASSLGQVIAYEQYF. Joined to the reference TRBV7-9 and TRBJ2-7 proteins, this CDR3 gives the full variable domain: DTGVSQNPRHKITKRGQNVTFRCDPISEHNRLYWYRQTLGQGPEFLTYFQNEAQLEKSRLLSDRFSAERPKGSFSTLEIQRTEQGDSAMYLCASSLGQVIAYEQYFGPGTRLTVT.